A single sample is the source of the 28 T cell receptor beta chains below, sequenced in a study of shared clonotypes between healthy human individuals (dated by TCRdb to between 2020 and 2021). The library was made by the immunoSEQ multiplex PCR assay. This immuneACCESS table, as held by TCRdb, lists in-frame sequences with V and J called but not all clones. Of the missing ones, under half trace to an unresolved V gene in checked studies; the others have no known cause. This sample has 450,000 to 500,000 clones in its table, and about 72% of those were observed once. The top ten clones comprise about 11% of the sample. The sequencing sample was made of PBMCs. The source of these receptors is a woman aged 40 to 50 in good health. Some clones in this sample may be carry-over from other donors' samples.

This clone was observed at least ten times. This specimen includes other DNA sequences encoding the same CDR3. The chain links TRBV11-2 to TRBJ2-3; D not certain. V lost 3 bases, J lost 3 bases, and 1 base lay in between. CDR1 is SGHAT and CDR2 is FQNNGV in the germline V gene. The CDR3 extends over 11 amino acids. CDR3: CASSFTDTQYF. CDR3 in DNA: TGTGCCAGCAGCTTTACAGATACGCAGTATTTT.

On this clone: Distinct nucleotide sequences in the sample also encode this CDR3. The rearrangement joins TRBV29-1 to TRBJ1-1; D is uncertain. Between the trimmed V and J ends, which lost 0 bases and 4 bases, there was a span of 9 bases. Germline V gives CDR1 SQVTM, CDR2 ANQGSEA. This CDR3 spans 13 amino acids. CDR3 DNA: TGCAGCGTTGAAGAAGTTCTCGGCACTGAAGCTTTCTTT. Translating gives CSVEEVLGTEAFF.

The rearrangement uses TRBV2 and TRBJ2-1, with 12 bases that match TRBD2. Germline V gene data show CDR1 as SNHLY and CDR2 as FYNNEI. The CDR3 length is 15 residues. Trimming took 4 bases from V and 2 from J; bases not matched to a gene: 0. The CDR3 DNA is TGTGCCAGCAGTGCTAGCGGGAGGGCCTACAATGAGCAGTTCTTC. Amino acid sequence: CASSASGRAYNEQFF.

The rearrangement joins TRBV2 to TRBJ2-5; 10 bases match TRBD2. Unmatched junction bases numbered 6, after V lost 6 bases and J lost 5 bases. The CDR3 has 14 amino acids. Per germline, CDR1 SNHLY and CDR2 FYNNEI. Here the CDR3 reads CASRGTSVGETQYF. CDR3 coding DNA: TGTGCCAGCAGGGGGACTAGCGTTGGGGAGACCCAGTACTTC.

As to this clone: The sample has other DNA sequences that encode this CDR3 too. The rearrangement uses TRBV19 and TRBJ1-5; D call uncertain. V was pared by 1 base and J by 4 bases, with 11 bases between. CDR1 is LNHDA and CDR2 is SQIVND in the germline V gene (reference sequence). The CDR3 runs to 15 residues. The DNA for the CDR3 is TGTGCCAGTAGTATAGGTAGGTCCCGGAATCAGCCCCAGCATTTT. The encoded protein is CASSIGRSRNQPQHF.

J is TRBJ2-1 and V is TRBV9; TRBD1 might be the D (6 bases). Germline V gene sequence: CDR1 SGDLS, CDR2 YYNGEE. The CDR3 runs to 14 residues. Trimming left V 3 bases short and J 5 bases short, with 12 bases between. The DNA of the CDR3 is TGTGCCAGCAGCGATGGACAGAACGACAATGAGCAGTTCTTC. The encoded protein is CASSDGQNDNEQFF. Filled out from reference TRBV9 and TRBJ2-1, the complete variable domain reads DSGVTQTPKHLITATGQRVTLRCSPRSGDLSVYWYQQSLDQGLQFLIQYYNGEERAKGNILERFSAQQFPDLHSELNLSSLELGDSALYFCASSDGQNDNEQFFGPGTRLTVL.

On this clone: Just one base apart from a much larger clone, this may be a read error. The chain couples TRBV6-1 to TRBJ2-3; D gene uncertain. Germline assignment: CDR1 MNHNS and CDR2 SASEGT. V lost 6 bases and J 3 bases, leaving 4 bases between the germline ends. This CDR3 has 11 amino acids. CDR3: CASRVTDTQYF. CDR3 nucleotides: TGTGCCAGCAGGGTTACAGATACGCAGTATTTT.

The genes are TRBV18 and TRBJ2-2, with a tentative D call TRBD2 (6 bases). Trimming cost V 2 bases and J 5 bases, with 9 bases left between them. This CDR3 comprises 14 residues. Germline CDR1 KGHSH, CDR2 LQKENI. The CDR3 protein is CASSPIRETGELFF. CDR3 in DNA: TGTGCCAGCTCACCAATACGGGAGACCGGGGAGCTGTTTTTT.

The chain is built from TRBV7-8 and TRBJ1-2; D possibly corresponds to TRBD1 (6 bases). CDR1 and CDR2 from the germline V gene are SGHVS and FQNEAQ. The CDR3 spans 14 residues. Trimming pared 4 bases from V and 3 bases from J, leaving 12 bases between. The CDR3 DNA is TGTGCCAGCAGCTCGCGGGAGGGGGACTATGGCTACACCTTC. It encodes CASSSREGDYGYTF.

In the case of this clone: Different DNA sequences within this sample yield the same CDR3. This chain links TRBV7-9 with TRBJ2-1; 14 bases match TRBD2. The CDR3 loop spans 15 amino acids. With V trimmed by 5 bases and J by 7 bases, 4 bases remained unmatched. Germline CDR1 is SEHNR and CDR2 is FQNEAQ (reference sequence). CDR3 sequence reads: CASSHRTSGRNEQFF. The CDR3 region has the DNA TGTGCCAGCAGCCACAGGACTAGCGGGAGGAATGAGCAGTTCTTC.

The V and J genes are TRBV9 and TRBJ2-3, with 7 bases that match TRBD2. This CDR3 comprises 13 residues. Germline CDR1 reads SGDLS; CDR2 reads YYNGEE. V trimming: 1 base; J trimming: 8 bases; junction bases outside the gene matches: 4. The CDR3 DNA reads TGTGCCAGCAGCGTACGGGACTACTCTACGCAGTATTTT. It codes for CASSVRDYSTQYF.

In regard to this clone: One base away lies a much larger clone, so this may be a sequencing read error. This chain links TRBV11-3 with TRBJ2-3; D gene unclear. The CDR3 has 13 amino acids. Germline assignment: CDR1 SGHNT and CDR2 YENEEA. Between the trimmed V and J ends, which lost 0 bases and 2 bases, there was a span of 3 bases. CDR3 residues: CASSLEVTDTQYF. The DNA for the CDR3 is TGTGCCAGCAGCTTAGAGGTCACAGATACGCAGTATTTT. The whole variable domain, remainder taken from reference TRBV11-3 and TRBJ2-3, is EAGVVQSPRYKIIEKKQPVAFWCNPISGHNTLYWYLQNLGQGPELLIRYENEEAVDDSQLPKDRFSAERLKGVDSTLKIQPAELGDSAVYLCASSLEVTDTQYFGPGTRLTVL.

The chain uses TRBV28 and TRBJ1-4, with D maybe TRBD1 (6 bases). CDR1 and CDR2 from the germline V gene are MDHEN and SYDVKM. Deletions cut 8 bases from V and 8 bases from J, with 21 bases between. The CDR3 contains 15 residues. DNA of the CDR3: TGTGCCAGCCTTACTACCGGGACAAGCCGAGAAAAACTGTTTTTT. Residues: CASLTTGTSREKLFF.

The rearrangement uses TRBV2 and TRBJ2-1, with TRBD1 identical over 7 bases. Germline V gene sequence: CDR1 SNHLY, CDR2 FYNNEI. The CDR3 runs 15 residues. Trimming at V came to 6 bases and at J to 2 bases, leaving 7 bases not matched to a gene. CDR3 loop: CASRFGQVPYNEQFF. Written as DNA, the CDR3 is TGTGCCAGCAGATTTGGACAGGTCCCCTACAATGAGCAGTTCTTC. Looking up the rest from reference TRBV2 and TRBJ2-1 gives the full variable domain: EPEVTQTPSHQVTQMGQEVILRCVPISNHLYFYWYRQILGQKVEFLVSFYNNEISEKSEIFDDQFSVERPDGSNFTLKIRSTKLEDSAMYFCASRFGQVPYNEQFFGPGTRLTVL.

This clone was counted between two and nine times. An end of the junction does not agree with germline; a read error may underlie this. J is TRBJ2-2 and V is TRBV7-7, with 10 positions matching TRBD2. CDR3 length: 16 amino acids. CDR1 and CDR2 (germline): SSHAT, FNYEAQ (reference sequence). DNA of the CDR3: TGTGCTAGCAGCTTAGTGGCTAGCGGGAGTGCCGGGGAGCTGTTTTTT. Residues: CASSLVASGSAGELFF.

In this sample, this clone turned up many times. The CDR3 here is CASSESQTSGYNEQFF. The CDR3 bases are TGTGCCAGCAGTGAATCACAGACTAGCGGATACAATGAGCAGTTCTTC. The rearrangement links TRBV2 to TRBJ2-1; TRBD2 aligns across 9 bases. The germline V gene has CDR1 SNHLY and CDR2 FYNNEI. J lost 4 bases, V lost 2 bases, and 6 bases had no gene match. The CDR3 totals 16 residues.

This chain uses TRBV27 with TRBJ2-3; no definite D call. CDR1 and CDR2 (germline): MNHEY, SMNVEV (reference sequence). The CDR3 has 13 residues. Trimming shortened V by 5 bases and J by 0 bases, and 6 bases separated the two germline ends. The CDR3 region is CASSHTSTDTQYF. CDR3 sequence (DNA): TGTGCCAGCAGTCACACTAGCACAGATACGCAGTATTTT.

The chain combines TRBV5-1 with TRBJ1-1; D not certain. The V end was cut by 0 bases, the J end by 10 bases, with 16 bases between. Germline CDR1 and CDR2: SGHRS and YFSETQ. CDR3 length: 14 amino acids. The CDR3 DNA sequence: TGCGCCAGCAGCTTGGCCGGAGGGAGTGACGCAGCTTTCTTT. This encodes CASSLAGGSDAAFF. Complete variable domain (other parts from reference TRBV5-1 and TRBJ1-1): KAGVTQTPRYLIKTRGQQVTLSCSPISGHRSVSWYQQTPGQGLQFLFEYFSETQRNKGNFPGRFSGRQFSNSRSEMNVSTLELGDSALYLCASSLAGGSDAAFFGQGTRLTVV.

This rearrangement joins TRBV7-3 to TRBJ2-2, with 7 bases lining up with TRBD1. The V gene's germline CDR1 is SGHTA and CDR2 FQGTGA. This CDR3 is built from 17 residues. After removal of 2 bases from V and 2 bases from J, the junction contained 8 bases not matched to a gene. The DNA of the CDR3 is TGTGCCAGCAGCTTACGAGGGGGCGCGAAAAACACCGGGGAGCTGTTTTTT. As protein: CASSLRGGAKNTGELFF.

The chain combines TRBV4-3 with TRBJ1-3; D not resolved. V was trimmed by 0 bases and J by 2 bases, leaving 11 bases between them. The CDR3 consists of 16 residues. Germline V gives CDR1 LGHNA, CDR2 YSLEER. CDR3 loop: CASSQDYGNPGNTIYF. Written as DNA, the CDR3 is TGCGCCAGCAGCCAAGATTATGGAAACCCTGGAAACACCATATATTTT.

J is TRBJ2-1 and V is TRBV7-3; 10 bases match TRBD1. Germline V CDR1 and CDR2: SGHTA, FQGTGA. CDR3 length: 15 residues. V lost 5 bases, J lost 8 bases, and 9 bases stayed unmatched. CDR3 residues: CASSTSGQGGYEQFF. Written as DNA, the CDR3 is TGTGCCAGCAGCACAAGCGGACAGGGGGGCTATGAGCAGTTCTTC.

The chain recombines TRBV27 with TRBJ2-5; the match to TRBD2 covers 8 bases. Germline trimming cut 9 bases from V and 9 bases from J; bases unmatched to any gene: 9. This CDR3 has 12 amino acids. Germline V gives CDR1 MNHEY, CDR2 SMNVEV (reference sequence). CDR3 DNA: TGTGCCAGATCGACCCGCGGGAGGTCCCAGTACTTC. It translates to CARSTRGRSQYF.

The V gene is TRBV4-1, the J gene TRBJ1-1, with 10 bases matching TRBD1. J gave up 11 bases and V 2 bases, and 17 bases lay outside the gene matches. Germline V lookup: CDR1 MGHRA, CDR2 YSYEKL. The CDR3 runs to 17 residues. The CDR3 loop is CASSQTSGTGASGWAFF. CDR3 nucleotides: TGCGCCAGCAGCCAAACGTCCGGGACAGGGGCCTCGGGGTGGGCTTTCTTT.

This clone has a handful of counts. V is TRBV27 and J is TRBJ2-1; a weak D match, TRBD2 (5 bases). This CDR3 is built from 15 residues. Looked up from germline, CDR1 is MNHEY and CDR2 is SMNVEV (reference sequence). Deletions cut 6 bases from V and 8 bases from J, with 20 bases between. CDR3 sequence: CASSSWELGMDEQFF. CDR3 in DNA: TGTGCCAGCAGCAGTTGGGAGCTGGGGATGGATGAGCAGTTCTTC.

The CDR3 coding sequence is TGCAGCGCGAGGGGCATAGATAACGGGGCCTACAATGAGCAGTTCTTC. It specifies CSARGIDNGAYNEQFF. The genes are TRBV29-1 and TRBJ2-1; D tentatively fits TRBD1 or TRBD2 (5 bases each). CDR1 is SQVTM and CDR2 is ANQGSEA in the germline V gene. V was cut by 7 bases and J by 2 bases, with 21 bases left in between. The CDR3 totals 16 residues.

DNA for the CDR3: TGCGCCAGCAGCTTGGAGGGCTTTGGCTACACCTTC. This codes for CASSLEGFGYTF. The V gene is TRBV5-1, the J gene TRBJ1-2, with D hard to call. CDR3 length: 12 residues. The germline V and J ends were trimmed by 0 bases and 7 bases, with 7 bases remaining between them. Germline V gene sequence: CDR1 SGHRS, CDR2 YFSETQ. Full variable domain (rest looked up from reference TRBV5-1 and TRBJ1-2): KAGVTQTPRYLIKTRGQQVTLSCSPISGHRSVSWYQQTPGQGLQFLFEYFSETQRNKGNFPGRFSGRQFSNSRSEMNVSTLELGDSALYLCASSLEGFGYTFGSGTRLTVV.

The chain employs TRBV7-3 and TRBJ1-5; D remains unclear. This CDR3 spans 14 amino acids. The V gene's germline CDR1 is SGHTA and CDR2 FQGTGA. Trimming cost V 2 bases and J 3 bases, with 8 bases left between them. For the CDR3, the DNA is TGTGCCAGCAGCTTAGGCTACCACAATCAGCCCCAGCATTTT. Translation gives CASSLGYHNQPQHF.

This rearrangement joins TRBV6-6 to TRBJ2-7; TRBD2 matches at 13 bases. Germline CDR1 MNHNY, CDR2 SVGAGI (reference sequence). Trimming took 6 bases from V and 3 from J; bases not matched to a gene: 2. The CDR3 covers 14 residues. The CDR3 protein is CASRLAGGVYEQYF. CDR3 DNA sequence: TGTGCCAGCAGACTAGCGGGAGGGGTCTACGAGCAGTACTTC.